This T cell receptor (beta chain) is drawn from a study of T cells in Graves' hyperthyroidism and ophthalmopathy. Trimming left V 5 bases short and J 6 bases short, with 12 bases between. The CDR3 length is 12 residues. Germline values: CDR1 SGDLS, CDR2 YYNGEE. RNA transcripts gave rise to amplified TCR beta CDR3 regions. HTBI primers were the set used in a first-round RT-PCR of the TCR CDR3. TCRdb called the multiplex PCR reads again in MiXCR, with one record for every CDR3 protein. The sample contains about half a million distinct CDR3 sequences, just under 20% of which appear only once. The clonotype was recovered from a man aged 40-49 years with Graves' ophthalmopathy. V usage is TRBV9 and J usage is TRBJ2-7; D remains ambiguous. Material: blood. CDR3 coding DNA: TGTGCCAGCAGGGATACAAAGGGCGAGCAGTACTTC. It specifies CASRDTKGEQYF.